This is a list of T cell receptor beta chains from one sample in a study of blood T cell repertoires in COVID-19. The data were produced by immunoSEQ multiplex PCR, yet TCRdb's version contains in-frame clones alone and is incomplete. Of about 110,000 clones in the sample, about 81% are singletons; the top ten hold 7.9%. Sequencing was performed on peripheral blood. The receptors shown here come from a man between 65 and 85 years old with acute or convalescent COVID-19. The CDR3 runs from the conserved cysteine through the conserved F or W. The D gene is left open where the match is weak. Size tells how often a clone was seen (once, few, many) or the class of an expanded clone, and some rows leave it out.

d_call	j_call	clone_size	v_call	cdr3_length	cdr3_aa	cdr3_nt
-	TRBJ2-1	once	TRBV24-1	16	CATSDLQAAGYNEQFF	TGTGCCACCAGTGATTTGCAAGCGGCAGGTTACAATGAGCAGTTCTTC
-	TRBJ2-1	few	TRBV4-2	15	CASSLTINRGGEQFF	TGTGCCAGCAGCCTTACGATTAACAGGGGGGGAGAGCAGTTCTTC
-	TRBJ1-6	few	TRBV3-1/TRBV3-2	15	CASSQGVGDNSPLHF	TGTGCCAGCAGCCAAGGAGTAGGGGATAATTCACCCCTCCACTTT
-	TRBJ1-1	-	TRBV5-1	15	CASSLRRLGSTEAFF	TGCGCCAGCAGCCTCCGGAGGTTGGGGAGCACTGAAGCTTTCTTT
-	TRBJ2-1	-	TRBV30	12	CAWNRRSNEQFF	TGTGCCTGGAATCGCAGGTCCAATGAGCAGTTCTTC
TRBD1	TRBJ2-7	-	TRBV9	16	CASSVSPGTGFYEQYF	TGTGCCAGCAGCGTAAGTCCCGGGACAGGGTTCTACGAGCAGTACTTC
TRBD1	TRBJ1-2	-	TRBV4-1	15	CASSQPTSDRARYTF	TGCGCCAGCAGCCAACCAACTTCGGACAGGGCTCGCTACACCTTC
-	TRBJ1-5	-	TRBV6-5	15	CASSYSPQGDQPQHF	TGTGCCAGCAGTTACAGCCCACAGGGAGATCAGCCCCAGCATTTT
TRBD1	TRBJ2-1	-	TRBV7-8	15	CASSRDRGSYNEQFF	TGTGCCAGCAGCCGAGACAGGGGATCCTACAATGAGCAGTTCTTC
-	TRBJ2-1	-	TRBV18	15	CASSFRGTMANEQFF	TGTGCCAGCTCATTCAGGGGTACCATGGCCAATGAGCAGTTCTTC
TRBD2	TRBJ2-7	-	TRBV6-5	13	CASKGLAGYEQYF	TGTGCCAGCAAGGGACTAGCGGGGTACGAGCAGTACTTC
TRBD1	TRBJ1-5	-	TRBV2	15	CASSETGGYNQPQHF	TGTGCCAGCAGCGAGACAGGGGGCTACAATCAGCCCCAGCATTTT
-	TRBJ1-3	-	TRBV18	18	CASSPLPGQGTSGNTIYF	TGTGCCAGCTCACCACTTCCAGGCCAGGGGACCTCTGGAAACACCATATATTTT
-	TRBJ1-1	-	TRBV6-1	11	CASSERPGAFF	TGTGCCAGCAGTGAGAGGCCCGGAGCTTTCTTT
-	TRBJ2-5	-	TRBV9	13	CASSVRFQETQYF	TGTGCCAGCAGCGTCCGGTTCCAAGAGACCCAGTACTTC
TRBD2	TRBJ2-2	-	TRBV7-2	17	CASSPLGLAGGTGELFF	TGTGCCAGCAGCCCCCTGGGACTAGCGGGGGGTACCGGGGAGCTGTTTTTT
TRBD2	TRBJ2-2	-	TRBV5-1	15	CASSLDPGGTGELFF	TGCGCCAGCAGCTTGGATCCGGGGGGAACCGGGGAGCTGTTTTTT
TRBD1	TRBJ1-6	-	TRBV15	14	CATSRGTGNSPLHF	TGTGCCACCAGCAGGGGGACAGGAAATTCACCCCTCCACTTT
-	TRBJ1-2	-	TRBV30	12	CAWSGQVYGYTF	TGTGCCTGGAGTGGACAGGTTTATGGCTACACCTTC
-	TRBJ1-5	-	TRBV15	15	CATSRVGSENQPQHF	TGTGCCACCAGCAGAGTGGGCTCTGAAAATCAGCCCCAGCATTTT
-	TRBJ1-2	-	TRBV11-1	14	CASSFEQGDYGYTF	TGTGCCAGCAGTTTCGAACAGGGAGACTATGGCTACACCTTC
TRBD1	TRBJ2-1	-	TRBV24-1	14	CATRGQGSYNEQFF	TGTGCCACCAGAGGACAGGGCAGTTACAATGAGCAGTTCTTC
-	TRBJ1-5	-	TRBV29-1	13	CSATGGGNQPQHF	TGCAGCGCCACGGGGGGGGGAAATCAGCCCCAGCATTTT
TRBD1	TRBJ1-1	-	TRBV28	13	CASRRTGNTEAFF	TGTGCCAGCAGGAGGACAGGAAACACTGAAGCTTTCTTT
TRBD2	TRBJ2-1	-	TRBV10-3	15	CAISLLAGGFNEQFF	TGTGCCATCTCATTACTAGCGGGAGGTTTCAATGAGCAGTTCTTC
TRBD1	TRBJ2-1	few	TRBV7-9	14	CASSLRTGNSEQFF	TGTGCCAGCAGCTTAAGGACAGGGAACAGTGAGCAGTTCTTC
-	TRBJ1-1	-	TRBV29-1	14	CSVEEEGWDTEAFF	TGCAGCGTTGAAGAGGAGGGCTGGGACACTGAAGCTTTCTTT
TRBD1	TRBJ1-5	-	TRBV9	14	CASSADRGLWPQHF	TGTGCCAGCAGCGCGGACAGGGGGCTCTGGCCCCAGCATTTT
-	TRBJ1-5	few	TRBV30	13	CAWSVQGNQPQHF	TGTGCCTGGAGTGTCCAGGGGAATCAGCCCCAGCATTTT
-	TRBJ2-7	-	TRBV28	15	CASSLNAGNIYEQYF	TGTGCCAGCAGTTTGAACGCAGGTAACATCTACGAGCAGTACTTC
TRBD1	TRBJ1-1	-	TRBV28	16	CASSPVRGTVNTEAFF	TGTGCCAGCAGTCCCGTACGCGGGACAGTGAACACTGAAGCTTTCTTT
-	TRBJ2-7	-	TRBV6-1	17	CASSEGISTVLSYEQYF	TGTGCCAGCAGTGAAGGGATTAGTACAGTCTTATCCTACGAGCAGTACTTC
-	TRBJ2-3	-	TRBV15	12	CATSRDATRRYF	TGTGCCACCAGCAGAGATGCCACCCGCAGGTATTTT
TRBD2	TRBJ2-6	once	TRBV19	15	CASHIGGAGANVLTF	TGTGCCAGTCACATTGGGGGGGCTGGGGCCAACGTCCTGACTTTC
-	TRBJ1-5	-	TRBV4-1	15	CASSHAGIRDQPQHF	TGCGCCAGCAGCCACGCAGGGATAAGGGATCAGCCCCAGCATTTT
-	TRBJ2-7	few	TRBV2	14	CASSVLPRDYEQYF	TGTGCCAGCAGTGTCCTTCCCCGGGACTACGAGCAGTACTTC
-	TRBJ1-1	-	TRBV2	14	CASNLMTLNTEAFF	TGTGCCAGCAATCTAATGACATTGAACACTGAAGCTTTCTTT
-	TRBJ1-2	-	TRBV5-6	12	CASSSRVYGYTF	TGTGCCAGCAGCTCCAGGGTTTATGGCTACACCTTC
-	TRBJ2-7	-	TRBV28	16	CASSLAKSRGSYEQYF	TGTGCCAGCAGTTTAGCTAAGTCCCGGGGCTCCTACGAGCAGTACTTC
TRBD1	TRBJ1-1	-	TRBV10-1	17	CASSESRATGTGIQAFF	TGCGCCAGCAGTGAGTCTCGAGCCACCGGGACAGGGATTCAAGCTTTCTTT
-	TRBJ1-3	-	TRBV9	17	CASSVAQGGAAGNTIYF	TGTGCCAGCAGCGTCGCCCAAGGAGGGGCTGCTGGAAACACCATATATTTT
-	TRBJ1-1	-	TRBV5-4	17	CASSLAGGAAMNTEAFF	TGTGCCAGCAGCTTGGCCGGAGGGGCAGCGATGAACACTGAAGCTTTCTTT
-	TRBJ2-2	-	TRBV12-5	12	CASGLSTGELFF	TGTGCTAGTGGTCTGTCCACCGGGGAGCTGTTTTTT
TRBD2	TRBJ2-1	-	TRBV24-1	14	CATRAGGIVNEQFF	TGTGCCACCAGAGCGGGAGGGATTGTAAATGAGCAGTTCTTC
TRBD1	TRBJ1-6	-	TRBV3-1/TRBV3-2	15	CASSQARQGHSPLHF	TGTGCCAGCAGCCAGGCACGACAGGGCCATTCACCCCTCCACTTT
-	TRBJ1-6	-	TRBV15	14	CATSRERGGSPLHF	TGTGCCACCAGCAGAGAGAGGGGAGGTTCACCCCTCCACTTT
TRBD1	TRBJ1-2	-	TRBV28	11	CASGTGIGYTF	TGTGCCAGCGGGACAGGGATCGGCTACACCTTC
-	TRBJ1-4	-	TRBV3-1/TRBV3-2	13	CASSQGAGEKLFF	TGTGCCAGCAGCCAGGGGGCCGGTGAAAAACTGTTTTTT
TRBD2	TRBJ2-7	-	TRBV5-6	16	CASSLRTSGPSYEQYF	TGTGCCAGCAGCTTGAGGACTAGCGGGCCCTCCTACGAGCAGTACTTC
TRBD2	TRBJ2-4	-	TRBV30	18	CAWSALSGTSGPKNIQYF	TGTGCCTGGAGTGCTCTTTCCGGGACTAGCGGCCCCAAAAACATTCAGTACTTC
TRBD1	TRBJ1-2	once	TRBV7-3	22	CASSFSGTGGLPTPGVSGGYTF	TGTGCCAGCAGCTTTTCCGGGACAGGGGGCTTGCCGACCCCCGGGGTTTCTGGGGGCTACACCTTC
-	TRBJ1-2	-	TRBV12-1	17	CASSRVTAGSFYYGYTF	TGTGCCAGCAGCCGAGTAACAGCAGGGTCTTTCTACTATGGCTACACCTTC
-	TRBJ1-1	-	TRBV5-1	16	CASSSGVSSSNTEAFF	TGCGCCAGCAGCTCGGGGGTTTCTTCCTCGAACACTGAAGCTTTCTTT
TRBD2	TRBJ2-2	-	TRBV2	14	CASRASGGAGELFF	TGTGCCAGCAGGGCTAGCGGGGGAGCCGGGGAGCTGTTTTTT
-	TRBJ2-1	-	TRBV2	13	CASSRATGNEQFF	TGTGCCAGCAGTAGGGCGACAGGCAATGAGCAGTTCTTC
-	TRBJ2-1	-	TRBV12-5	12	CASAKQGHEQFF	TGTGCTAGTGCCAAACAGGGTCATGAGCAGTTCTTC
-	TRBJ1-2	-	TRBV3-1/TRBV3-2	12	CASSPLGGGYTF	TGTGCCAGCAGCCCCCTCGGGGGTGGCTACACCTTC